This T cell receptor (beta chain) appears in the sequencing data of a study of brain T cells in children with intractable seizures. Germline CDR1 and CDR2: SGHTA and FQGNSA. V gave up 1 base and J gave up 2 bases, with 2 bases separating them. The CDR3 consists of 12 residues. Study conclusions and caveats: HCMV serostatus was not known, and viral specificity came from CDR3 similarity only. Each case's top public CDR3 resembled known HCMV, EBV or influenza A CDR3s.

With regard to this clone: Its antigen remains unknown.

Only cases whose brain tissue showed the highest T cell transcript signatures were sequenced. Sequencing was performed with immunoSEQ multiplex PCR; in TCRdb, only in-frame clones are kept and a portion is missing. This table has roughly 8,700 clones, 65% to 70% appearing once. The rearrangement links TRBV7-2 to TRBJ1-2, with D unresolved. The TCR was taken from a girl aged 2-10 years with tuberous sclerosis and intractable seizures. Source: resected brain tissue, taken at surgery. The CDR3 DNA reads as TGTGCCAGCAGCTTAGTCAACTATGGCTACACCTTC. This codes for CASSLVNYGYTF.